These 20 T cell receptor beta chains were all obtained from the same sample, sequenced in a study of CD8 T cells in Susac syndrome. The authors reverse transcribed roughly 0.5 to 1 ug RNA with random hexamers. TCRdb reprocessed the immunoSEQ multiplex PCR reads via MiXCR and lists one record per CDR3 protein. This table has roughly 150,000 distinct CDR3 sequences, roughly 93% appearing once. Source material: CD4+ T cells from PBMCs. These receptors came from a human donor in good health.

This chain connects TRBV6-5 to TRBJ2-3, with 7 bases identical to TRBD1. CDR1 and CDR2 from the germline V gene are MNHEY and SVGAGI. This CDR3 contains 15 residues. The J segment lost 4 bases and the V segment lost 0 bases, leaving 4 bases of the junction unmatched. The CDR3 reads CASSYSGQPPDTQYF. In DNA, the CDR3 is TGTGCCAGCAGTTACTCGGGACAGCCCCCAGATACGCAGTATTTT.

CDR3 protein: CASSLDPGQNYGYTF. As DNA, the CDR3 is TGTGCCAGCAGCTTGGATCCGGGGCAAAACTATGGCTACACCTTC. The V gene is TRBV7-9, the J gene TRBJ1-2, with D possibly being TRBD1 (5 bases). Germline CDR1 and CDR2: SEHNR and FQNEAQ (reference sequence). V was trimmed by 3 bases and J by 2 bases, leaving 13 bases between them. This CDR3 is built from 15 residues.

The CDR3 coding sequence is TGTGCCAGCAGTTTCTACAGGGCAGAAAGATCCGGGGAGCTGTTTTTT. This gives the protein CASSFYRAERSGELFF. The V call is TRBV27, the J call TRBJ2-2, with D perhaps TRBD1 (6 bases). The CDR3 sequence is 16 residues long. The V end lost 3 bases, the J end lost 6 bases, and 17 bases lay between the germline ends. Germline lookup yields CDR1 MNHEY and CDR2 SMNVEV (reference sequence).

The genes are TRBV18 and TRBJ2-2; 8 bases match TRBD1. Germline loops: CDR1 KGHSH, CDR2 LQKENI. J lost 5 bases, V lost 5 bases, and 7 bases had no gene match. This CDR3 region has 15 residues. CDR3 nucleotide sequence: TGTGCCAGCTCAAGGGACAGGACCCTAACCGGGGAGCTGTTTTTT. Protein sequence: CASSRDRTLTGELFF.

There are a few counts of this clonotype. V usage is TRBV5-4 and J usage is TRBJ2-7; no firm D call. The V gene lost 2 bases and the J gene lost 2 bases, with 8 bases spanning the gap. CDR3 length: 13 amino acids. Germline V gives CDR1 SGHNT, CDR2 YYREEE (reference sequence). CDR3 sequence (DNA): TGTGCCAGCAGCTTAGGTGAAGCCTACGAGCAGTACTTC. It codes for CASSLGEAYEQYF.

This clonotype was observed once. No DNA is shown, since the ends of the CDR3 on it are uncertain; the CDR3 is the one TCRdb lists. CDR3 protein: CASSQEAFGAVNEKLFF. V is TRBV14 and J is TRBJ1-4; TRBD1 is the table's D call, not checked against the DNA. Including both end residues, the CDR3 is 17 amino acids long. Germline values: CDR1 SGHDN, CDR2 FVKESK.

The CDR3 DNA is TGCAGCGCCGGAGGGTTGGGCAATCAGCCCCAGCATTTT. It is translated as CSAGGLGNQPQHF. The chain combines TRBV20-1 with TRBJ1-5; D remains unclear. Germline V gene lookup returns CDR1 DFQATT and CDR2 SNEGSKA (reference sequence). The CDR3 covers 13 residues.

CDR3 amino acids: CSATIPNEKLFF. DNA of the CDR3: TGCAGTGCTACCATTCCTAATGAAAAACTGTTTTTT. The chain carries TRBV20-1 and TRBJ1-4; D gene uncertain. The CDR3 is 12 residues long. The V end was cut by 4 bases, the J end by 3 bases, with 6 bases between. The V gene's germline CDR1 is DFQATT and CDR2 SNEGSKA (reference sequence).

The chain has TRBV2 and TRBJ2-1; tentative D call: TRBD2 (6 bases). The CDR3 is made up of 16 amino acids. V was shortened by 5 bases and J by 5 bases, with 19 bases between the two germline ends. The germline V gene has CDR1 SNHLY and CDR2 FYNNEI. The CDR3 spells CASSPEGRGRNNEQFF. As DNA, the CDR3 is TGTGCCAGCAGTCCCGAGGGGCGGGGAAGGAACAATGAGCAGTTCTTC. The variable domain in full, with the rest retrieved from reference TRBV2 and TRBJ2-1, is EPEVTQTPSHQVTQMGQEVILRCVPISNHLYFYWYRQILGQKVEFLVSFYNNEISEKSEIFDDQFSVERPDGSNFTLKIRSTKLEDSAMYFCASSPEGRGRNNEQFFGPGTRLTVL.

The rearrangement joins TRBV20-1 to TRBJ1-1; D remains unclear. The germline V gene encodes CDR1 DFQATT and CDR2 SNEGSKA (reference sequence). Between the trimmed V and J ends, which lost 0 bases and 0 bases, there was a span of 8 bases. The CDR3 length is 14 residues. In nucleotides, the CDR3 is TGCAGTGCTAGAGATCTCGGGGTGAACACTGAAGCTTTCTTT. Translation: CSARDLGVNTEAFF.

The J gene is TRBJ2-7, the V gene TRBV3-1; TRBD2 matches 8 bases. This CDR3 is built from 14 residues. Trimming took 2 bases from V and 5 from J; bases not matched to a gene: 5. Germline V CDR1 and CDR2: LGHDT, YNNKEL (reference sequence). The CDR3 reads CASSQLRTSHEQYF. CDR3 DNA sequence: TGTGCCAGCAGCCAACTCCGGACTAGCCACGAGCAGTACTTC.

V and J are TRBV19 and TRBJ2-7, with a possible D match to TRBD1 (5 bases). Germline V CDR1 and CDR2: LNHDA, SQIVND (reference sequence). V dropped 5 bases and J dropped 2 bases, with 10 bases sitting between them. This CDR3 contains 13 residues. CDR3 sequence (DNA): TGTGCCAGTAGTGCGGACATAACCTACGAGCAGTACTTC. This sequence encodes CASSADITYEQYF.

This CDR3 is CASRLDIGGARDTQYF. CDR3 bases: TGTGCCAGCAGGCTTGATATCGGGGGGGCGCGTGATACGCAGTATTTT. The rearrangement uses TRBV5-4 and TRBJ2-3, with TRBD2 identical over 8 bases. V trimming: 5 bases; J trimming: 6 bases; junction bases outside the gene matches: 14. CDR1 and CDR2 (germline): SGHNT, YYREEE (reference sequence). The CDR3 is made up of 16 amino acids.

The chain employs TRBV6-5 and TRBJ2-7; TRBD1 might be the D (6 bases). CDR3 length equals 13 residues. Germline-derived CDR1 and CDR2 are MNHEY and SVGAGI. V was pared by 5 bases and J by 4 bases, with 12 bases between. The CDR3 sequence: CASSPPGQYEQYF. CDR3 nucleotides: TGTGCCAGCAGTCCCCCCGGACAGTACGAGCAGTACTTC.

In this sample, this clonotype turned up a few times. CDR3 sequence reads: CSVDRATDTQYF. The CDR3 DNA sequence: TGCAGCGTTGACAGGGCAACAGATACGCAGTATTTT. V is TRBV29-1 and J is TRBJ2-3; a weak D match, TRBD1 (5 bases). Trimming shortened V by 3 bases and J by 3 bases, and 7 bases separated the two germline ends. CDR1 and CDR2 (germline): SQVTM, ANQGSEA. The CDR3 loop spans 12 amino acids.

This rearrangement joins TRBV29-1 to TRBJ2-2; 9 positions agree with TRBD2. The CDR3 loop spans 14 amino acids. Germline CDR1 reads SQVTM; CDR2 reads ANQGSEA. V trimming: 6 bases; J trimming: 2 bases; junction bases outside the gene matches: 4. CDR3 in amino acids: CSVRAGGNTGELFF. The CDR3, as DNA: TGCAGCGTCCGAGCGGGGGGAAACACCGGGGAGCTGTTTTTT.

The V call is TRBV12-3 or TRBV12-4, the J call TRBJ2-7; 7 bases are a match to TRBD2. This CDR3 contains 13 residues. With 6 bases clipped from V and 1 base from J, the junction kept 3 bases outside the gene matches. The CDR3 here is CASSAGGSYEQYF. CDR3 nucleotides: TGTGCCAGCAGCGCCGGGGGGTCCTACGAGCAGTACTTC.

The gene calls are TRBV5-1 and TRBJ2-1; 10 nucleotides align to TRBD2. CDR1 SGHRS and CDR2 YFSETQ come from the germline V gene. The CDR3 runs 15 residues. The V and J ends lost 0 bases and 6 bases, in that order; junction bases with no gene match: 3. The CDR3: CASSLDSGGSNEQFF. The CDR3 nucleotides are TGCGCCAGCAGCTTGGATAGCGGGGGGTCCAATGAGCAGTTCTTC.

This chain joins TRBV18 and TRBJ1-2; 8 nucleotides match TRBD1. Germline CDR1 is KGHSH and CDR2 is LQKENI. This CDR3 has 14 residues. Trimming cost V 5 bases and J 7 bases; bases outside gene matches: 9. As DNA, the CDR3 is TGTGCCAGCTCAGTTGGACAGGGCCCCGGTGGCTACACCTTC. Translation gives CASSVGQGPGGYTF.

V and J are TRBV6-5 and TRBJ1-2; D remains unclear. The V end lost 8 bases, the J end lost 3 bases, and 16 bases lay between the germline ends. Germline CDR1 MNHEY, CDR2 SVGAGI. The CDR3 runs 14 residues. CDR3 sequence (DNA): TGTGCCAGCCGCATAAATGGGCAGGACTATGGCTACACCTTC. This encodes CASRINGQDYGYTF.